Listed below are T cell receptor beta chains from one sample, sequenced in a study of blood T cell repertoires in COVID-19. The table came from immunoSEQ multiplex PCR; TCRdb's copy has only in-frame clones and leaves some out. Found here are 250,000 to 350,000 clones, less than 85% of them singletons; the top ten hold approximately 1.5%. The sequenced material came from peripheral blood. All receptors come from a human donor with COVID-19, enrolled during active disease. The donor label of this sample is uncertain. Both conserved end residues are part of each CDR3. A D gene is named only where the DNA matches it firmly. Clone size is stated in some rows and not others, as once, few, many or a class when expanded.

clone_size	d_call	j_call	v_call	cdr3_aa	cdr3_nt
.	TRBD2	TRBJ2-1	TRBV7-7	CASSPVGLAGADEQFF	TGTGCTAGCAGCCCCGTAGGACTAGCGGGAGCGGATGAGCAGTTCTTC
.	.	TRBJ2-1	TRBV4-1	CASSQYYPGDHEQFF	TGCGCCAGCAGCCAATATTATCCGGGAGACCATGAGCAGTTCTTC
.	.	TRBJ1-1	TRBV20-1	CSARVGAAFF	TGCAGTGCTAGAGTGGGGGCAGCTTTCTTT
.	TRBD1	TRBJ1-5	TRBV25-1	CASSGTGYQPQHF	TGTGCCAGCAGTGGGACAGGGTATCAGCCCCAGCATTTT
few	.	TRBJ2-2	TRBV9	CASSVVAWGPRSGELFF	TGTGCCAGCAGCGTAGTGGCATGGGGGCCGAGGTCCGGGGAGCTGTTTTTT
.	.	TRBJ1-5	TRBV5-1	CASSLAGSNQPQHF	TGCGCCAGCAGCTTGGCGGGTTCCAATCAGCCCCAGCATTTT
few	.	TRBJ1-3	TRBV7-8	CASSLATVGNTIYF	TGTGCCAGCAGCTTAGCGACTGTCGGAAACACCATATATTTT
once	TRBD2	TRBJ2-1	TRBV11-2	CASSSSGTRARNEQFF	TGTGCCAGCAGCTCGTCCGGGACTAGGGCCCGCAATGAGCAGTTCTTC
.	.	TRBJ2-6	TRBV10-3	CAISADSLPSGANVLTF	TGTGCCATCAGTGCCGACAGCCTACCCTCCGGGGCCAACGTCCTGACTTTC
.	.	TRBJ1-2	TRBV19	CASSIQTGTLYGYTF	TGTGCCAGTAGTATCCAAACCGGGACACTTTATGGCTACACCTTC
.	TRBD2	TRBJ2-7	TRBV27	CASRRLAEAYEQYF	TGTGCCAGCAGACGACTAGCGGAGGCCTACGAGCAGTACTTC
few	TRBD1	TRBJ2-7	TRBV28	CASSGTATSYEQYF	TGTGCCAGCAGCGGGACAGCCACTTCCTACGAGCAGTACTTC
.	.	TRBJ1-5	TRBV21-1	CASSKPGQGSGNQPQHF	TGTGCCAGCAGCAAACCGGGACAGGGCTCGGGCAATCAGCCCCAGCATTTT
.	TRBD2	TRBJ2-1	TRBV28	CATFGTSGNNEQFF	TGTGCCACGTTCGGGACTAGCGGGAACAATGAGCAGTTCTTC
.	TRBD1	TRBJ2-7	TRBV5-1	CASRVLGQGFYEQYF	TGCGCCAGCAGGGTCCTGGGACAGGGTTTCTACGAGCAGTACTTC
.	.	TRBJ1-1	TRBV9	CASSALVGAGEAFF	TGTGCCAGCAGCGCCCTAGTGGGGGCAGGTGAAGCTTTCTTT
.	.	TRBJ2-7	TRBV3-1/TRBV3-2	CASSRAPGHTYEQYF	TGTGCCAGCAGCCGAGCACCGGGACACACCTACGAGCAGTACTTC
few	.	TRBJ2-7	TRBV7-2	CASSWIGQRYEQYF	TGTGCCAGCAGCTGGATCGGACAGAGGTACGAGCAGTACTTC
.	.	TRBJ1-1	TRBV6-4	CASSQVAGSGAEAFF	TGTGCCAGCAGTCAAGTTGCCGGGTCCGGGGCTGAAGCTTTCTTT
.	.	TRBJ2-1	TRBV19	CASSRGGAMNEQFF	TGTGCCAGTAGTAGGGGGGGCGCGATGAATGAGCAGTTCTTC
.	.	TRBJ1-1	TRBV12-3/TRBV12-4	CASSFGGATEAFF	TGTGCCAGCAGTTTTGGGGGGGCAACTGAAGCTTTCTTT
.	TRBD1	TRBJ2-5	TRBV7-2	CASSPGTGEATQYF	TGTGCCAGCAGCCCGGGGACAGGGGAAGCGACCCAGTACTTC
.	.	TRBJ2-3	TRBV6-4	CASSDPFTDTQYF	TGTGCCAGCAGTGACCCATTCACAGATACGCAGTATTTT
.	TRBD1	TRBJ1-2	TRBV11-2	CASSSRTGVGYTF	TGTGCCAGCAGCTCCAGGACAGGGGTGGGCTACACCTTC
once	.	TRBJ2-6	TRBV25-1	CASRQSGANVLTF	TGTGCCAGCAGGCAGTCTGGGGCCAACGTCCTGACTTTC
once	TRBD2	TRBJ2-7	TRBV19	CASSDPGLAGSSSYEQYF	TGTGCCAGTAGTGATCCGGGACTAGCGGGTTCAAGCTCCTACGAGCAGTACTTC
.	TRBD1	TRBJ2-1	TRBV18	CASSIGTGGLNEQFF	TGTGCCAGCTCAATTGGCACAGGGGGTTTGAATGAGCAGTTCTTC
.	.	TRBJ2-3	TRBV11-2	CASSSERGSDTQYF	TGTGCCAGCAGCTCTGAGAGGGGGTCAGATACGCAGTATTTT
.	TRBD1	TRBJ2-3	TRBV4-3	CASSQGGQGTYTDTQYF	TGCGCCAGCAGCCAAGGGGGACAGGGGACTTACACAGATACGCAGTATTTT
.	TRBD1	TRBJ2-7	TRBV18	CASSPPTGAYEQYF	TGTGCCAGCTCACCACCTACAGGGGCCTACGAGCAGTACTTC
.	TRBD2	TRBJ2-7	TRBV7-2	CASSASPSGSEQYF	TGTGCCAGCAGCGCCTCTCCGAGCGGGAGCGAGCAGTACTTC
.	.	TRBJ2-7	TRBV7-8	CASSLAQGSSEQYF	TGTGCCAGCAGCTTAGCACAGGGATCGAGCGAGCAGTACTTC
.	.	TRBJ1-6	TRBV28	CASSSRGYSPLHF	TGTGCCAGCAGTTCCAGGGGTTATTCACCCCTCCACTTT
.	.	TRBJ1-2	TRBV7-6	CASSLATYGDYGYTF	TGTGCCAGCAGCTTAGCGACATACGGCGACTATGGCTACACCTTC
.	.	TRBJ1-1	TRBV18	CASSTTLNTEAFF	TGTGCCAGCTCAACGACACTGAACACTGAAGCTTTCTTT
.	TRBD1	TRBJ1-5	TRBV30	CAWSVGQGEVDQPQHF	TGTGCCTGGAGTGTGGGACAGGGGGAGGTTGATCAGCCCCAGCATTTT
.	.	TRBJ1-3	TRBV30	CAWSGLASLSGNTIYF	TGTGCCTGGAGCGGCTTAGCTTCACTCTCTGGAAACACCATATATTTT
.	TRBD2	TRBJ2-3	TRBV3-1/TRBV3-2	CASSHLAGQRGDTQYF	TGTGCCAGCAGCCACCTAGCGGGACAACGGGGAGATACGCAGTATTTT
.	TRBD1	TRBJ1-1	TRBV6-5	CASSYTGEERAFF	TGTGCCAGCAGTTACACAGGGGAAGAGAGAGCTTTCTTT
.	.	TRBJ1-1	TRBV6-5	CASPGGGLSTEAFF	TGTGCCAGCCCCGGCGGGGGGCTTAGCACTGAAGCTTTCTTT
.	.	TRBJ2-7	TRBV7-8	CASSLRDSYYEQYF	TGTGCCAGCAGCTTGCGGGACAGCTACTACGAGCAGTACTTC
.	.	TRBJ2-2	TRBV7-9	CASSFLVTGELFF	TGTGCCAGCTCCTTTCTCGTCACCGGGGAGCTGTTTTTT
.	TRBD1	TRBJ1-2	TRBV7-9	CASSKGQNYYGYTF	TGTGCCAGCAGCAAGGGACAGAACTACTATGGCTACACCTTC
.	TRBD1	TRBJ2-7	TRBV28	CASSSPGTGSSYEQYF	TGTGCCAGCAGTTCCCCCGGGACAGGTTCCTCCTACGAGCAGTACTTC
.	.	TRBJ2-1	TRBV14	CASSQEGGGQFF	TGTGCCAGCAGCCAAGAGGGGGGAGGCCAGTTCTTC
.	.	TRBJ1-1	TRBV15	CATSRGGPTYWAFF	TGTGCCACCAGCAGAGGGGGCCCAACTTATTGGGCTTTCTTT
.	TRBD1	TRBJ1-5	TRBV6-1	CASSGLTGYSNQPQHF	TGTGCCAGCAGTGGGTTGACAGGGTATAGCAATCAGCCCCAGCATTTT
.	TRBD2	TRBJ2-3	TRBV18	CASSSSGSADTQYF	TGTGCCAGCTCGTCTAGCGGGAGCGCAGATACGCAGTATTTT
.	.	TRBJ2-1	TRBV10-2	CASSDSGVYNEQFF	TGCGCCAGCAGTGATTCGGGAGTTTACAATGAGCAGTTCTTC
.	.	TRBJ1-1	TRBV7-2	CASSSPGYTEAFF	TGTGCCAGCAGCTCCCCGGGGTACACTGAAGCTTTCTTT
.	.	TRBJ2-1	TRBV16	CASSQAGDTYNEQFF	TGTGCCAGCAGCCAAGCAGGGGACACCTACAATGAGCAGTTCTTC
.	TRBD1	TRBJ2-6	TRBV28	CASDPGQGPGANVLTF	TGTGCCAGCGATCCGGGACAGGGGCCTGGGGCCAACGTCCTGACTTTC
.	.	TRBJ1-3	TRBV30	CAWRQGLINTIYF	TGTGCCTGGAGACAGGGCCTTATAAACACCATATATTTT
.	TRBD1	TRBJ2-1	TRBV5-1	CASSLQPGQGEVNEQFF	TGCGCCAGCAGCCTACAACCGGGACAGGGGGAGGTCAATGAGCAGTTCTTC
.	.	TRBJ2-1	TRBV7-3	CASSQVAYNEQFF	TGTGCCAGCAGCCAGGTTGCCTACAATGAGCAGTTCTTC
few	TRBD1	TRBJ1-1	TRBV28	CASRNITGTGAAHTEAFF	TGTGCCAGCAGGAATATTACAGGAACAGGGGCCGCCCACACTGAAGCTTTCTTT
once	.	TRBJ2-7	TRBV5-1	CASRVQGGAYEQYF	TGCGCCAGCAGGGTACAGGGAGGGGCCTACGAGCAGTACTTC
.	TRBD2	TRBJ2-1	TRBV19	CASSPYTSASLNEQFF	TGTGCCAGTAGTCCCTATACTAGCGCCTCACTGAATGAGCAGTTCTTC
.	.	TRBJ1-1	TRBV9	CASSVALNTEAFF	TGTGCCAGCAGCGTGGCTCTGAACACTGAAGCTTTCTTT
.	.	TRBJ2-3	TRBV5-1	CASSRLGQTSTDTQYF	TGCGCCAGCAGCCGCCTGGGGCAGACTAGCACAGATACGCAGTATTTT